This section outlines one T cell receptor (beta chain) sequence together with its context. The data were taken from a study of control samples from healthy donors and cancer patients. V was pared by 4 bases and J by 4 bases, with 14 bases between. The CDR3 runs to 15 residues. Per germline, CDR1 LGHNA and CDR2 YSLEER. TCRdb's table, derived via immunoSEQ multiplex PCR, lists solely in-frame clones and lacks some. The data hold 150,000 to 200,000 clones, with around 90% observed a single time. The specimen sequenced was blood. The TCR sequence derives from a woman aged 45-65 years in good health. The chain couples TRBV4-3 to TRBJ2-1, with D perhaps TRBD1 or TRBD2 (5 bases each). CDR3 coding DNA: TGCGCCAGCAGCCCCGGGATACAGGATTACAATGAGCAGTTCTTC. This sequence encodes CASSPGIQDYNEQFF.